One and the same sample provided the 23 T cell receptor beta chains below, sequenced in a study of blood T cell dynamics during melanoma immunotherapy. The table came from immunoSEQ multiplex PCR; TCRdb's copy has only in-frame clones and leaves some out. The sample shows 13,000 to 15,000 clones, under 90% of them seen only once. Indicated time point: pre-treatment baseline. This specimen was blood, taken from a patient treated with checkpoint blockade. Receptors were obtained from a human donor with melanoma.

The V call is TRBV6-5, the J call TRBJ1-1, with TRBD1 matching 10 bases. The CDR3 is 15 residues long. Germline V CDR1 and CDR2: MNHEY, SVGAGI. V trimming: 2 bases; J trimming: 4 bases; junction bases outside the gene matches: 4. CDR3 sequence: CASSYRTGGTTEAFF. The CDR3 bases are TGTGCCAGCAGTTACCGGACAGGGGGGACCACTGAAGCTTTCTTT.

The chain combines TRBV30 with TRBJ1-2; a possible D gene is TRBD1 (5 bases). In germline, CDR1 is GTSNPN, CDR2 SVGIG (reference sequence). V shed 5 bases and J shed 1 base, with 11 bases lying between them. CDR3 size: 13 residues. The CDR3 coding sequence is TGTGCCTGGGCCCAGGGCTTTAACTATGGCTACACCTTC. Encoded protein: CAWAQGFNYGYTF.

CDR3 protein: CASSVGRAKTQYF. CDR3 bases: TGTGCCAGCAGCGTGGGGAGGGCAAAGACCCAGTACTTC. The J gene is TRBJ2-5, the V gene TRBV7-2, with 7 positions matching TRBD2. The CDR3 has 13 amino acids. The V and J ends lost 5 bases and 6 bases, in that order; junction bases with no gene match: 6. Germline V CDR1 and CDR2: SGHTA, FQGNSA.

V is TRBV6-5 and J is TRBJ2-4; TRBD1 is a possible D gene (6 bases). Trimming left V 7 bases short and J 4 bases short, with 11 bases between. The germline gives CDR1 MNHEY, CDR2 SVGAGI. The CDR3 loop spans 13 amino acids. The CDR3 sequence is CASKGTKKNIQYF. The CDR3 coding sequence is TGTGCCAGCAAGGGGACAAAAAAAAACATTCAGTACTTC.

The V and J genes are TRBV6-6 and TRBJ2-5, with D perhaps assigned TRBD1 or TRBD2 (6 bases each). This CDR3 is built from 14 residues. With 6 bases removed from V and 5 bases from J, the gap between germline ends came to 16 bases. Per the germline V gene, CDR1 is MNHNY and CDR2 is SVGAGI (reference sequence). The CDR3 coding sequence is TGTGCCAGCAGGGCCACGGGGGCGAAGGAGACCCAGTACTTC. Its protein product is CASRATGAKETQYF.

The chain's CDR3 is CSVEGPPSGSKYEQYF. The CDR3 DNA reads as TGCAGCGTTGAAGGGCCCCCATCGGGGAGTAAGTACGAGCAGTACTTC. The chain carries TRBV29-1 and TRBJ2-5, with D maybe TRBD2 (5 bases). The J call is uncertain, as TRBJ2-7 better fits the DNA end. This CDR3 comprises 16 residues. The germline V gene has CDR1 SQVTM and CDR2 ANQGSEA.

The CDR3 loop is CASTQGFEAFF. As DNA, the CDR3 is TGTGCCAGTACCCAGGGTTTTGAGGCTTTCTTT. The V call is TRBV19, the J call TRBJ1-1; weak D call: TRBD1 (5 bases). V lost 7 bases, J lost 11 bases, and 14 bases lay in between. CDR3 length: 11 amino acids. The germline CDR1 and CDR2 sequences are LNHDA and SQIVND (reference sequence).

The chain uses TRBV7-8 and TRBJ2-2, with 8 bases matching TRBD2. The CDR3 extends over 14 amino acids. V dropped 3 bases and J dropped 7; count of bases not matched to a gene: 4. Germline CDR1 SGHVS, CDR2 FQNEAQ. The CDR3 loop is CASSLGGGSGELFF. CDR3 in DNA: TGTGCCAGCAGCTTGGGCGGGGGGAGCGGGGAGCTGTTTTTT. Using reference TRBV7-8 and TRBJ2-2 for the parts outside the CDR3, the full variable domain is GAGVSQSPRYKVAKRGQDVALRCDPISGHVSLFWYQQALGQGPEFLTYFQNEAQLDKSGLPSDRFFAERPEGSVSTLKIQRTQQEDSAVYLCASSLGGGSGELFFGEGSRLTVL.

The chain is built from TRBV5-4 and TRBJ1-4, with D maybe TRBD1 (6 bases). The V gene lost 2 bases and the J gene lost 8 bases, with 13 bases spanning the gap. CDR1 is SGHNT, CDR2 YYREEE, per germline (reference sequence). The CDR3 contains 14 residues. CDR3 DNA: TGTGCCAGCAGCTTTCGACAGGCACCCGAAAAACTGTTTTTT. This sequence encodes CASSFRQAPEKLFF.

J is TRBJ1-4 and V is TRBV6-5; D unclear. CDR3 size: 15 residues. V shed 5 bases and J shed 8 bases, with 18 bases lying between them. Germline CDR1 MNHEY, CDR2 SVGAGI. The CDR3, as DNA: TGTGCCAGCAGTCGCTCCCCTCGGGCGGCGGAAAAACTGTTTTTT. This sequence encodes CASSRSPRAAEKLFF.

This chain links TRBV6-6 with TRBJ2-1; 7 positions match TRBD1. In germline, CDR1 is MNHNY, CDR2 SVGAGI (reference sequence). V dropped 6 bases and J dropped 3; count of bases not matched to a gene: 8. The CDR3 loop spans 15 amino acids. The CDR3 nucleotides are TGTGCCAGCAGCCGACAGGGAGTAGACTACAATGAGCAGTTCTTC. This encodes CASSRQGVDYNEQFF.

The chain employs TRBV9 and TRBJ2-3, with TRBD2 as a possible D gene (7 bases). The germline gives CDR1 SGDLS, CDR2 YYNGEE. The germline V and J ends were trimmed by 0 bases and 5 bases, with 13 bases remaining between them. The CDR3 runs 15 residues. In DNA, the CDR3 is TGTGCCAGCAGCGTAGGGGGGGGCTTGCAAGATACGCAGTATTTT. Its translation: CASSVGGGLQDTQYF.

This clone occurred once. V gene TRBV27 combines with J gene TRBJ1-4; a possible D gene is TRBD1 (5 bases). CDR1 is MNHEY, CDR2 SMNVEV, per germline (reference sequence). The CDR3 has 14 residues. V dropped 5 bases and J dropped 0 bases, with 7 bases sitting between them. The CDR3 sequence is CASSRGSTNEKLFF. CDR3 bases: TGTGCCAGCAGTAGGGGTTCAACTAATGAAAAACTGTTTTTT.

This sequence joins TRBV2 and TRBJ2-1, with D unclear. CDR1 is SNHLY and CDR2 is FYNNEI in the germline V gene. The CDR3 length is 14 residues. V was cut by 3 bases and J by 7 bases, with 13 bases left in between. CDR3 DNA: TGTGCCAGCAGTGATATTTGGAGATCTAATGAGCAGTTCTTC. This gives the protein CASSDIWRSNEQFF.

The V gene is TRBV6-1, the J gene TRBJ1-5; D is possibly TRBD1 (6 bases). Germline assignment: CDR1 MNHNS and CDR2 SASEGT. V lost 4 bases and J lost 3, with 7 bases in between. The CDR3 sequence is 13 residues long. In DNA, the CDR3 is TGTGCCAGCAGTGGGGGGGCCAATCAGCCCCAGCATTTT. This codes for CASSGGANQPQHF.

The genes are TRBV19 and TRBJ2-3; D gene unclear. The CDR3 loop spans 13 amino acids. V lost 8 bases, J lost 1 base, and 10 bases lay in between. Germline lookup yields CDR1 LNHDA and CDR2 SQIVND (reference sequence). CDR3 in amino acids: CASRYEGTDTQYF. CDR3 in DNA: TGTGCCAGTCGATACGAGGGCACAGATACGCAGTATTTT. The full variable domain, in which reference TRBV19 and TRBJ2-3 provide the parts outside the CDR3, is DGGITQSPKYLFRKEGQNVTLSCEQNLNHDAMYWYRQDPGQGLRLIYYSQIVNDFQKGDIAEGYSVSREKKESFPLTVTSAQKNPTAFYLCASRYEGTDTQYFGPGTRLTVL.

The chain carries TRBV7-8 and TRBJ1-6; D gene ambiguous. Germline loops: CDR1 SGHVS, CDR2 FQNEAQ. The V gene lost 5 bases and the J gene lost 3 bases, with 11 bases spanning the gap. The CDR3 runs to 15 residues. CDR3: CASSPELYYNSPLHF. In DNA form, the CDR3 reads TGTGCCAGCAGCCCAGAGCTATACTATAATTCACCCCTCCACTTT.

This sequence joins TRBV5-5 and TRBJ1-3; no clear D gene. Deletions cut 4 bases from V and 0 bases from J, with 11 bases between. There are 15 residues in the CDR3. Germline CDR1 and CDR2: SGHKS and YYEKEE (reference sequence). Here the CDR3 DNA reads TGTGCCAGCAGCCCGGGCCTCCGCTCTGGAAACACCATATATTTT. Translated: CASSPGLRSGNTIYF. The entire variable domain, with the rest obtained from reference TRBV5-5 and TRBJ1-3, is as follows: DAGVTQSPTHLIKTRGQQVTLRCSPISGHKSVSWYQQVLGQGPQFIFQYYEKEERGRGNFPDRFSARQFPNYSSELNVNALLLGDSALYLCASSPGLRSGNTIYFGEGSWLTVV.

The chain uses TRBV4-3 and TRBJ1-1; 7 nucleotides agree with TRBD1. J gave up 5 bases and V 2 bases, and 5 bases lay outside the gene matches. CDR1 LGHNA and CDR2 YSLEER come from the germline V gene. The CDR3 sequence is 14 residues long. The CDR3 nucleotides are TGCGCCAGCAGCCAACGGACAGGCGATACTGAAGCTTTCTTT. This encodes CASSQRTGDTEAFF.

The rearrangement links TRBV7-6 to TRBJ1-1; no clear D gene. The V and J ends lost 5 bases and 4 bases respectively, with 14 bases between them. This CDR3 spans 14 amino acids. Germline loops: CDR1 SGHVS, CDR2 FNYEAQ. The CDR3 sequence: CASSPTKASTEAFF. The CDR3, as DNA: TGTGCCAGCAGCCCCACAAAGGCGAGCACTGAAGCTTTCTTT.

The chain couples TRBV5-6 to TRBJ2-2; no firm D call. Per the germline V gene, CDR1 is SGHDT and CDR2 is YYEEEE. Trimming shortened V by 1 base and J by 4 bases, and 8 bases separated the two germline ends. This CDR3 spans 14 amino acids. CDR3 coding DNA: TGTGCCAGCAGCTTGCGTCGGGCCACCGGGGAGCTGTTTTTT. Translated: CASSLRRATGELFF.

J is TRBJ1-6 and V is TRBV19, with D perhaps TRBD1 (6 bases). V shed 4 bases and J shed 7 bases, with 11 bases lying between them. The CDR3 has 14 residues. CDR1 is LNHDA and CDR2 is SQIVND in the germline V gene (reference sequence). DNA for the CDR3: TGTGCCAGTAGTACAGGACAGCCCAATTCACCCCTCCACTTT. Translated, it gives CASSTGQPNSPLHF.

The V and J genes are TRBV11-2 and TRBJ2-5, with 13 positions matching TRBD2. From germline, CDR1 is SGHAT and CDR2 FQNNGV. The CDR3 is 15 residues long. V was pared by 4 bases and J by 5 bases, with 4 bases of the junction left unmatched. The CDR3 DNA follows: TGTGCCAGCAGCTACACTAGCGGGGGGGCGGAGACCCAGTACTTC. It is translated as CASSYTSGGAETQYF. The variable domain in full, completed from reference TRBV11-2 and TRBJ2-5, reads EAGVAQSPRYKIIEKRQSVAFWCNPISGHATLYWYQQILGQGPKLLIQFQNNGVVDDSQLPKDRFSAERLKGVDSTLKIQPAKLEDSAVYLCASSYTSGGAETQYFGPGTRLLVL.